This T cell receptor beta chain comes out of a study of PD-1 blockade in classical Hodgkin lymphoma. Study observations and caveats: Complete responders' diversity at baseline resembled that of newly diagnosed patients. Exclusion was applied to patients who started nivolumab under 1 year after ASCT. Relapsed/refractory patients reportedly had the lowest baseline TCR diversity, below newly diagnosed patients, who were below healthy donors.

Concerning this clone itself: The antigen is unknown.

The CDR3 consists of 13 residues. CDR1 and CDR2 from the germline V gene are SEHNR and FQNEAQ (reference sequence). V dropped 2 bases and J dropped 5 bases, with 6 bases sitting between them. Brentuximab vedotin exposure varied among the patients, all of whom had relapsed after autologous stem cell transplantation. Under best response, outcomes were complete response, partial response or progressive disease. Profiling relied on immunoSEQ multiplex PCR, and the TCRdb table lists in-frame clones only, not all of them. The sample carries about 150,000 clones, around 73% recorded once. Sequenced material: peripheral blood mononuclear cells (PBMCs), taken before the second cycle of nivolumab. The receptor comes from a human donor with classical Hodgkin lymphoma. The chain recombines TRBV7-9 with TRBJ1-4, with D possibly TRBD1 on 5 matching bases. CDR3 sequence (DNA): TGTGCCAGCAGCTTACGACAGAATGAAAAACTGTTTTTT. Its translation: CASSLRQNEKLFF.